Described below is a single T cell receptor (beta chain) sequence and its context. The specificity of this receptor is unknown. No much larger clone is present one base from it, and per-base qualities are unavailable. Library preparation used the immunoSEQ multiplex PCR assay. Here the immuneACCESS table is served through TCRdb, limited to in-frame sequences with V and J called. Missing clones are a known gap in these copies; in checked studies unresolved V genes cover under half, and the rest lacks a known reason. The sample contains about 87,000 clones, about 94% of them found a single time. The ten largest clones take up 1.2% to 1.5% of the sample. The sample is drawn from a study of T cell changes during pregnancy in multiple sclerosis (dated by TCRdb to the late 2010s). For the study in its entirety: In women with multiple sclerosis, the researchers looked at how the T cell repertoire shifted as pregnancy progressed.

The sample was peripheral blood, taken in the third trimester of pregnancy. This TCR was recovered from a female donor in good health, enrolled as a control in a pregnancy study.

The nucleotides read TGTGCCAGTAGTATAGATCAACCAGATGGCTACACCTTC. Its coded protein is CASSIDQPDGYTF. The chain joins TRBV19 to TRBJ1-2, with the D gene not clear enough to name. Trimming costs V 0 bases and J 6 bases, and their ends lie 8 bases apart. CDR1 and CDR2 are drawn from the germline V gene (reference sequence): LNHDA, SQIVND. CDR3 length: 13 amino acids, cysteine to phenylalanine. Just CDR3 DNA is preserved here, 39 bases in frame from base 1.